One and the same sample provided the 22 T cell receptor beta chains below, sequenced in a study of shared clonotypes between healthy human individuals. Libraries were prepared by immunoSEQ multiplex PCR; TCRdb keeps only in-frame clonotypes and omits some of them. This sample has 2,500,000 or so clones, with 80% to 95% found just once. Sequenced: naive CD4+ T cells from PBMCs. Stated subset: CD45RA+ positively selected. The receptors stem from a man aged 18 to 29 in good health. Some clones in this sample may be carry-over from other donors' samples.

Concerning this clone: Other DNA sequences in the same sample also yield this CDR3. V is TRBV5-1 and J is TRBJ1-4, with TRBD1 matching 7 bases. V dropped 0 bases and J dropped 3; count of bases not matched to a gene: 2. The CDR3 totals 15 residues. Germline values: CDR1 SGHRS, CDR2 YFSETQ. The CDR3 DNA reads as TGCGCCAGCAGCTTGGCCGGGACAGCTAATGAAAAACTGTTTTTT. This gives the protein CASSLAGTANEKLFF.

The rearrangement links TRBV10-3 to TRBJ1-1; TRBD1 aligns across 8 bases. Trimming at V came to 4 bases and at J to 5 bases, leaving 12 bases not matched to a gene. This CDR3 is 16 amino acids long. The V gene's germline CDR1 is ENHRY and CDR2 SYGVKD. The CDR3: CAISGYQGAVGTEAFF. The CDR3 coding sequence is TGTGCCATCAGTGGCTATCAGGGGGCTGTTGGGACTGAAGCTTTCTTT.

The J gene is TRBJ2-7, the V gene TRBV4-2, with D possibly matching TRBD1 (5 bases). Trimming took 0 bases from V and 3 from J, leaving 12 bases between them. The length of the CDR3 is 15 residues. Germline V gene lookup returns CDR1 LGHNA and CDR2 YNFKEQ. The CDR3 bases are TGTGCCAGCAGCCAAGAGGGGCGGCGGTACTACGAGCAGTACTTC. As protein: CASSQEGRRYYEQYF.

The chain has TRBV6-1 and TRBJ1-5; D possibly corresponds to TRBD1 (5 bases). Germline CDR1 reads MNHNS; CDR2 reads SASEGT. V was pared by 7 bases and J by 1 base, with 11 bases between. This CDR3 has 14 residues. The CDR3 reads CASIPRDSNQPQHF. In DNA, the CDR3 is TGTGCCAGCATCCCCCGGGACAGCAATCAGCCCCAGCATTTT.

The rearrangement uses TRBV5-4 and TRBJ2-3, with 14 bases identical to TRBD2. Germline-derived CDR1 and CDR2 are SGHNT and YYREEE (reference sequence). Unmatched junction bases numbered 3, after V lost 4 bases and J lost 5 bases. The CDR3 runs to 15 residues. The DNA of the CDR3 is TGTGCCAGCAGCCCGACTAGCGGGAGGGGAGATACGCAGTATTTT. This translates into CASSPTSGRGDTQYF.

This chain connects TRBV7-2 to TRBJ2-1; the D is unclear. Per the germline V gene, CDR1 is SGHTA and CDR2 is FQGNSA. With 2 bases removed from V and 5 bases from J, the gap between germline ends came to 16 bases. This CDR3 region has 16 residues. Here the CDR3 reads CASSLSGGTNDNEQFF. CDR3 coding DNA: TGTGCCAGCAGCTTATCAGGCGGTACAAATGACAATGAGCAGTTCTTC.

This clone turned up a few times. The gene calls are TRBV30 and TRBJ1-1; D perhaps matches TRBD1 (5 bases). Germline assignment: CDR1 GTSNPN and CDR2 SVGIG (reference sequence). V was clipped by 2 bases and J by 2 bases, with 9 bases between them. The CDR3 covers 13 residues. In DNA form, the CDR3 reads TGTGCCTGGAGTACTACAGGTAACACTGAAGCTTTCTTT. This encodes CAWSTTGNTEAFF.

The CDR3 sequence: CASSDVPTVNEQFF. The CDR3, as DNA: TGCGCCAGCAGTGATGTCCCGACAGTCAATGAGCAGTTCTTC. V usage is TRBV10-1 and J usage is TRBJ2-1; a weak D match, TRBD1 (5 bases). Germline loops: CDR1 WNHNN, CDR2 SYGVQD (reference sequence). The CDR3 length is 14 residues. The V end lost 3 bases, the J end lost 6 bases, and 12 bases lay between the germline ends.

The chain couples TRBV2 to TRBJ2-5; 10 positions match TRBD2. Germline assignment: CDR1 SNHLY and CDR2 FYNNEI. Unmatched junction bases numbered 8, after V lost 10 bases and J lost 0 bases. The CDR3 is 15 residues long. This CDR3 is CATRLAGLYQETQYF. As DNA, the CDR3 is TGTGCCACCAGACTAGCGGGCCTGTACCAAGAGACCCAGTACTTC.

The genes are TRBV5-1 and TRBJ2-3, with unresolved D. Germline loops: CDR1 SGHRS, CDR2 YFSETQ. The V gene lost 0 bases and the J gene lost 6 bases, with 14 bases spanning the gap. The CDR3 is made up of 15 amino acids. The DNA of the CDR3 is TGCGCCAGCAGCTTGGAAGCCCAACCCGGGGATACGCAGTATTTT. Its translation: CASSLEAQPGDTQYF.

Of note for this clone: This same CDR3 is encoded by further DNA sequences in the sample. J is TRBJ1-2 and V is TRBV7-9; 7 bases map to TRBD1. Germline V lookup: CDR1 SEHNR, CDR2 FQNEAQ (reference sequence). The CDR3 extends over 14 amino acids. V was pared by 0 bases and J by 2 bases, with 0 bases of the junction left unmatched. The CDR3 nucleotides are TGTGCCAGCAGCTTAGCACAGGGGAACTATGGCTACACCTTC. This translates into CASSLAQGNYGYTF.

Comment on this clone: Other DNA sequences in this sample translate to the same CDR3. CDR3 DNA: TGTGCCAGCAGCCAATCAGGGTCTGGAAACACCATATATTTT. As protein: CASSQSGSGNTIYF. The V call is TRBV14, the J call TRBJ1-3, with a possible D match to TRBD1 (5 bases). The CDR3 sequence is 14 residues long. Between the trimmed V and J ends, which lost 2 bases and 1 base, there was a span of 6 bases. The germline gives CDR1 SGHDN, CDR2 FVKESK.

CDR3 DNA: TGTGCCACTAATGACAGGGCAGGTCAGCCCCAGCATTTT. Translated: CATNDRAGQPQHF. The chain carries TRBV19 and TRBJ1-5, with 7 bases matching TRBD1. The CDR3 has 13 residues. Losses at the gene ends were 10 bases for V and 6 bases for J; bases not matched to a gene: 9. Germline-derived CDR1 and CDR2 are LNHDA and SQIVND (reference sequence).

CDR3 sequence reads: CASGSGGGTEAFF. As DNA, the CDR3 is TGTGCTAGTGGTTCAGGGGGGGGGACTGAAGCTTTCTTT. The V and J genes are TRBV12-5 and TRBJ1-1, with 7 bases lining up with TRBD1. Germline CDR1 is LGHNT and CDR2 is FRNRAP. This CDR3 region has 13 residues. Trimming took 4 bases from V and 5 from J; bases not matched to a gene: 4. The full variable domain, its missing parts supplied by reference TRBV12-5 and TRBJ1-1, is DARVTQTPRHKVTEMGQEVTMRCQPILGHNTVFWYRQTMMQGLELLAYFRNRAPLDDSGMPKDRFSAEMPDATLATLKIQPSEPRDSAVYFCASGSGGGTEAFFGQGTRLTVV.

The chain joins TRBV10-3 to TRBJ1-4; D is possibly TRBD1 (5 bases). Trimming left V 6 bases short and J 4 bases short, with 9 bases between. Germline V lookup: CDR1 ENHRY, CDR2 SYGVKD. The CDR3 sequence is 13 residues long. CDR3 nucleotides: TGTGCCATCAGCTCGGGGGTTAATGAAAAACTGTTTTTT. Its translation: CAISSGVNEKLFF.

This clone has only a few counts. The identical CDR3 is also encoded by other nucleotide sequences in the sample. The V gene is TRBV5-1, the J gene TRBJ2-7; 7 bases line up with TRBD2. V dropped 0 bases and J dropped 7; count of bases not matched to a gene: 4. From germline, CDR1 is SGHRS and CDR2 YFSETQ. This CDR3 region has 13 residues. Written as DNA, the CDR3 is TGCGCCAGCAGCTTGGGGCAGGGAGGGGAGCAGTACTTC. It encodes CASSLGQGGEQYF.

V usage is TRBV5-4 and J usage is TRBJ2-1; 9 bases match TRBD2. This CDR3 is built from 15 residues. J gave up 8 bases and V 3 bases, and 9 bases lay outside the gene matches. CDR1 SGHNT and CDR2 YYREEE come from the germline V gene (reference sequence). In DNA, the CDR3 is TGTGCCAGCAGCTACCCAGCGGGAGGTGAGGATGAGCAGTTCTTC. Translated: CASSYPAGGEDEQFF.

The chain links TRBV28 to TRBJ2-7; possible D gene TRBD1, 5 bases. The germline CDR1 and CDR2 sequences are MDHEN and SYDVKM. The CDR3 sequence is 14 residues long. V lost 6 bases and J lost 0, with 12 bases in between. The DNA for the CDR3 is TGTGCCAGCAGAGGGCAGGGCAGCTCCTACGAGCAGTACTTC. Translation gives CASRGQGSSYEQYF.

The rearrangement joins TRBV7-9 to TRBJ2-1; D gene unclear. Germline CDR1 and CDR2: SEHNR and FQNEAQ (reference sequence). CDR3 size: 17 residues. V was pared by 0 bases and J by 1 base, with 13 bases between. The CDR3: CASSLAHLKISYNEQFF. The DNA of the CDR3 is TGTGCCAGCAGCTTAGCGCACCTAAAAATATCCTACAATGAGCAGTTCTTC.

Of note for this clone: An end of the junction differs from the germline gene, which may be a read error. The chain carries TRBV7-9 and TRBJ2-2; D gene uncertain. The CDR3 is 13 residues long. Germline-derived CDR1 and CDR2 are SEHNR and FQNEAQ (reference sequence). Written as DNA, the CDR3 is TGTGCCAGCAGCTTACCGAACGCCGGGGAGCTGTTTTTT. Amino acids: CASSLPNAGELFF.

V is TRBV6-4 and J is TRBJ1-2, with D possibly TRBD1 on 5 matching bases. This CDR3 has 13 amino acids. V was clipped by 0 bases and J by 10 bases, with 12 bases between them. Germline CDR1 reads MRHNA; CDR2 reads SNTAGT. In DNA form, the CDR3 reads TGTGCCAGCAGTGACTCTGGACTGGGGCTCTACACCTTC. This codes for CASSDSGLGLYTF.

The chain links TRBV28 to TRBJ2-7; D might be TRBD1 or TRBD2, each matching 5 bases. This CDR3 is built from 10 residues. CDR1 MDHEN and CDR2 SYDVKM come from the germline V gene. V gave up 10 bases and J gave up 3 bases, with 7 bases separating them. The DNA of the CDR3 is TGTGCCACAGGGAGCTACGAGCAGTACTTC. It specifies CATGSYEQYF.